This paragraph covers one TCR beta chain sequence. Method: immunoSEQ multiplex PCR; TCRdb's copy keeps in-frame clones and lacks some. The table has 200,000 to 300,000 clones, approximately 80% seen once. In germline, CDR1 is SGDLS, CDR2 YYNGEE. This CDR3 is 15 amino acids long. The V and J ends lost 0 bases and 2 bases, in that order; junction bases with no gene match: 3. This entry belongs to a study of blood T cell repertoires in COVID-19. The overall study: Acute and convalescent COVID-19 samples came from the United States, Italy and Spain. T cells, B-cell-depleted T cells, or PBMCs provided the cDNA or gDNA that served as material.

This TCR came from a human donor in a cohort sampled during active COVID-19. J is TRBJ2-7 and V is TRBV9; 9 bases align to TRBD1. Sequencing was carried out using peripheral blood. As DNA, the CDR3 is TGTGCCAGCAGCGTAGGGTACAGGGGGCCCTACGAGCAGTACTTC. It is translated as CASSVGYRGPYEQYF. Variable domain in full (rest from reference TRBV9 and TRBJ2-7): DSGVTQTPKHLITATGQRVTLRCSPRSGDLSVYWYQQSLDQGLQFLIQYYNGEERAKGNILERFSAQQFPDLHSELNLSSLELGDSALYFCASSVGYRGPYEQYFGPGTRLTVT.